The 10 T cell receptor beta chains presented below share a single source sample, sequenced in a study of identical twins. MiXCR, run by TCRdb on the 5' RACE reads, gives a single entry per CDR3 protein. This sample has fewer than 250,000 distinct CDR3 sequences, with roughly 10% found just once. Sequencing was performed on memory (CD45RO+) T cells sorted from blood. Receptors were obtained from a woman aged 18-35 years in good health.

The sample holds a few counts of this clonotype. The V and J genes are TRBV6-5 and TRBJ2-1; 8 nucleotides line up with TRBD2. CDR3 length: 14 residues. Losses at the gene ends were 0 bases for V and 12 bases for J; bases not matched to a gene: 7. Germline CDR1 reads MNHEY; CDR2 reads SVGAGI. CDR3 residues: CASSYSMEAGGQFF. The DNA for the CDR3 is TGTGCCAGCAGTTACTCGATGGAGGCGGGGGGGCAGTTCTTC.

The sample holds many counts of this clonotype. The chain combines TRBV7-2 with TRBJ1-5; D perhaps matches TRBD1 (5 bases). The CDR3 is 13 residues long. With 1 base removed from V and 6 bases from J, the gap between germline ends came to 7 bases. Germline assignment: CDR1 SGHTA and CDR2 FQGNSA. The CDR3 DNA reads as TGTGCCAGCAGCTTAGAGAGGGGTCAGCCCCAGCATTTT. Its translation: CASSLERGQPQHF.

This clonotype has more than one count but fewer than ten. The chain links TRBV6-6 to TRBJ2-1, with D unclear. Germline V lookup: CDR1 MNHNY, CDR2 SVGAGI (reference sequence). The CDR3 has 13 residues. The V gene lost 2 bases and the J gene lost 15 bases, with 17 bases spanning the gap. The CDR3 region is CASSYVLGMDRFF. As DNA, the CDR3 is TGTGCCAGCAGTTACGTTCTGGGGATGGATCGGTTCTTC.

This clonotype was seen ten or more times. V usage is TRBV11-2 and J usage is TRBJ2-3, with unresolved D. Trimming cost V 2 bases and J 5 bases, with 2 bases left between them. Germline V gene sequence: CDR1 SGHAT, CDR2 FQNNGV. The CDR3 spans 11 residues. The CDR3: CASSLQDTQYF. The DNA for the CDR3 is TGTGCCAGCAGCTTACAAGATACGCAGTATTTT. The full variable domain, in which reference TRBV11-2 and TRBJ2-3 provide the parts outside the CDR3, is EAGVAQSPRYKIIEKRQSVAFWCNPISGHATLYWYQQILGQGPKLLIQFQNNGVVDDSQLPKDRFSAERLKGVDSTLKIQPAKLEDSAVYLCASSLQDTQYFGPGTRLTVL.

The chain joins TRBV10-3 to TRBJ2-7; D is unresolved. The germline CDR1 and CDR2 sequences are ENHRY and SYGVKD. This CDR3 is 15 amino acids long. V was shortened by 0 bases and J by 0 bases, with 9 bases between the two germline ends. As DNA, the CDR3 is TGTGCCATCAGTGAGTCCGCAGGAGACTCCTACGAGCAGTACTTC. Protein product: CAISESAGDSYEQYF.

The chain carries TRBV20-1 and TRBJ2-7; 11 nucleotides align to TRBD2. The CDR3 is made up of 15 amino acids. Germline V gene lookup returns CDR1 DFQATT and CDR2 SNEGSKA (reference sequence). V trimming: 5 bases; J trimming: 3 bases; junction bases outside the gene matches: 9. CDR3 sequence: CSAVTPSGGIYEQYF. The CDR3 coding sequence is TGCAGTGCTGTCACCCCTAGCGGGGGGATCTACGAGCAGTACTTC.

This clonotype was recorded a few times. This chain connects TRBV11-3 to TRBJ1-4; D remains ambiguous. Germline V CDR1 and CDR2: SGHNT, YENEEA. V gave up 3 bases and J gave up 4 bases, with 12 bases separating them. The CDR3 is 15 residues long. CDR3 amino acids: CASSFASGFNEKLFF. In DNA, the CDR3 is TGTGCCAGCAGCTTCGCGTCGGGGTTTAATGAAAAACTGTTTTTT.

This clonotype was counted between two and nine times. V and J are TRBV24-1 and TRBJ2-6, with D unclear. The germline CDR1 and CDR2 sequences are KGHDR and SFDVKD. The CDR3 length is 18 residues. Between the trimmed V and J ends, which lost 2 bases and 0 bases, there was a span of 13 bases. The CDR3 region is CATSDSAATISGANVLTF. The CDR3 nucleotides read TGTGCCACCAGTGATTCGGCGGCCACGATCTCTGGGGCCAACGTCCTGACTTTC.

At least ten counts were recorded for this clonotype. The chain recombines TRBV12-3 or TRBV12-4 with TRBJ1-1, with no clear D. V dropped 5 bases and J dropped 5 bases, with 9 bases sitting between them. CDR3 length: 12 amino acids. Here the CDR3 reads CASSPTRTEAFF. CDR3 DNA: TGTGCCAGCAGTCCGACCAGGACTGAAGCTTTCTTT.

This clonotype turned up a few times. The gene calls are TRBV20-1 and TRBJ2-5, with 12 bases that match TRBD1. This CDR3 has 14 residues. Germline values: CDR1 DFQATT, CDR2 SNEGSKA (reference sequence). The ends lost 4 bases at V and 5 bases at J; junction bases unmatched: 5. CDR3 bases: TGCAGTGCTACCGGGACAGGGGGCGAGGAGACCCAGTACTTC. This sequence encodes CSATGTGGEETQYF.